One T cell receptor (beta chain) is described in this entry. What it binds is unknown. V was pared by 5 bases and J by 3 bases, with 10 bases between. CDR1 is MNHEY, CDR2 SVGAGI, per germline. This CDR3 region has 14 residues. These data are taken from a study of PD-1 blockade in classical Hodgkin lymphoma. Study as a whole: Once every 2 weeks, patients received intravenous nivolumab at 3 mg/kg. Notes on the study in general: Why repertoires differed is undefined; disease activity or prior therapy possibly contributed. TCR diversity rose significantly by C4D1 in CD4+ but not CD8+ cells. As was reported, newly diagnosed patients showed lower baseline TCR diversity than healthy donors did.

Produced via immunoSEQ multiplex PCR; TCRdb's table is partial and in-frame only. The sample lists 50,000 to 75,000 clones; around 88% were seen once. Autologous stem cell transplantation was followed by relapse in every patient, and brentuximab vedotin exposure varied. The source is a human donor with classical Hodgkin lymphoma. The sequencing here drew on peripheral blood mononuclear cells (PBMCs), taken at baseline. This chain connects TRBV6-5 to TRBJ2-2; D not certain. The DNA of the CDR3 is TGTGCCAGCAGTACCGACCGACACACCGGGGAGCTGTTTTTT. Encoded protein: CASSTDRHTGELFF.